The rows below give T cell receptor beta chains drawn from one sample of a study of shared clonotypes between healthy human individuals. The method was immunoSEQ multiplex PCR; TCRdb's version includes in-frame clones alone and lacks a portion of them. The table records about 110,000 clones, under 70% of them present only once. The sample was memory CD8+ T cells sorted from blood. The receptors were gathered from a woman in her twenties or thirties in good health. Both conserved end residues are part of each CDR3. Each record gives: clone size, D gene, V gene, J gene, CDR3 protein, CDR3 DNA. D genes are given only for firm matches. A row's size may be missing; if present it is once, few, many or a size class.

size: NA
D: NA
V: TRBV6-1
J: TRBJ1-5
CDR3: CASRGKTFSNQPQHF
DNA: TGTGCCAGCCGGGGTAAAACCTTTAGCAATCAGCCCCAGCATTTT

size: NA
D: NA
V: TRBV15
J: TRBJ1-2
CDR3: CATSRDLGSNGYTF
DNA: TGTGCCACCAGCAGAGATCTCGGCAGCAATGGCTACACCTTC

size: NA
D: NA
V: TRBV27
J: TRBJ2-7
CDR3: CASSYYPRGYYEQYF
DNA: TGTGCCAGCTCTTACTACCCTAGGGGATACTACGAGCAGTACTTC

size: NA
D: TRBD2
V: TRBV5-4
J: TRBJ2-5
CDR3: CASSLPGLAPETQYF
DNA: TGTGCCAGCAGCTTACCGGGACTAGCTCCGGAGACCCAGTACTTC

size: many
D: TRBD2
V: TRBV6-1
J: TRBJ2-1
CDR3: CASSPGDSGSNEQFF
DNA: TGTGCCAGCAGCCCAGGGGATAGCGGGAGTAATGAGCAGTTCTTC

size: NA
D: TRBD1
V: TRBV5-5
J: TRBJ1-2
CDR3: CASSQDRSGYGYTF
DNA: TGTGCCAGCAGCCAGGACAGGAGCGGCTATGGCTACACCTTC

size: NA
D: NA
V: TRBV6-1
J: TRBJ1-2
CDR3: CASSEGRQRGGYTF
DNA: TGTGCCAGCAGTGAAGGTCGTCAGCGTGGGGGCTACACCTTC

size: once
D: NA
V: TRBV7-2
J: TRBJ2-3
CDR3: CASSFYGSTDTQYF
DNA: TGTGCCAGCAGCTTTTACGGTAGCACAGATACGCAGTATTTT

size: NA
D: TRBD2
V: TRBV19
J: TRBJ2-7
CDR3: CASSVGLAAPYEQYF
DNA: TGTGCCAGTAGTGTGGGACTAGCGGCTCCCTACGAGCAGTACTTC

size: NA
D: NA
V: TRBV7-9
J: TRBJ2-2
CDR3: CASSLTPLTGELFF
DNA: TGTGCCAGCAGCTTAACCCCCCTCACCGGGGAGCTGTTTTTT

size: NA
D: NA
V: TRBV2
J: TRBJ1-1
CDR3: CASSTLRGIAEAFF
DNA: TGTGCCAGCAGTACCCTAAGGGGGATCGCTGAAGCTTTCTTT

size: NA
D: NA
V: TRBV30
J: TRBJ1-3
CDR3: CAWRGFITSGNTIYF
DNA: TGTGCCTGGAGGGGATTTATAACCTCTGGAAACACCATATATTTT

size: NA
D: NA
V: TRBV7-9
J: TRBJ1-2
CDR3: CASSRGEGYTF
DNA: TGTGCCAGCAGCCGAGGGGAAGGCTACACCTTC

size: NA
D: TRBD2
V: TRBV9
J: TRBJ2-2
CDR3: CASSVGLAGGTGELFF
DNA: TGTGCCAGCAGCGTCGGACTAGCGGGAGGCACCGGGGAGCTGTTTTTT

size: NA
D: NA
V: TRBV6-5
J: TRBJ2-7
CDR3: CASTYRESYEQYF
DNA: TGTGCCAGCACTTACAGGGAGTCCTACGAGCAGTACTTC

size: few
D: NA
V: TRBV28
J: TRBJ1-2
CDR3: CASSLWDRSYGYTF
DNA: TGTGCCAGCAGTTTATGGGACAGAAGCTATGGCTACACCTTC

size: NA
D: TRBD2
V: TRBV19
J: TRBJ2-7
CDR3: CAAGVRGGPPYEQYF
DNA: TGTGCCGCGGGGGTCCGGGGAGGGCCCCCCTACGAGCAGTACTTC

size: NA
D: TRBD2
V: TRBV7-9
J: TRBJ2-3
CDR3: CASSSIAGVGTDTQYF
DNA: TGTGCCAGCAGCTCAATAGCGGGAGTGGGCACAGATACGCAGTATTTT

size: NA
D: NA
V: TRBV14
J: TRBJ1-3
CDR3: CASSLTVKRFSGNTIYF
DNA: TGTGCCAGCAGCCTGACAGTTAAACGATTCTCTGGAAACACCATATATTTT

size: NA
D: NA
V: TRBV5-8
J: TRBJ2-3
CDR3: CASSLEWAGGSTDTQYF
DNA: TGTGCCAGCAGCTTAGAATGGGCAGGGGGGAGCACAGATACGCAGTATTTT

size: NA
D: TRBD2
V: TRBV15
J: TRBJ2-7
CDR3: CATSRGEGREQYF
DNA: TGTGCCACCAGCAGAGGGGAGGGTCGCGAGCAGTACTTC

size: NA
D: NA
V: TRBV15
J: TRBJ1-1
CDR3: CATRENRAANTEAFF
DNA: TGTGCCACCCGGGAAAACAGGGCAGCGAACACTGAAGCTTTCTTT

size: NA
D: NA
V: TRBV27
J: TRBJ1-1
CDR3: CASSPNTNTEAFF
DNA: TGTGCCAGCAGTCCAAACACGAACACTGAAGCTTTCTTT

size: NA
D: NA
V: TRBV15
J: TRBJ2-1
CDR3: CATSRDQGSGYNEQFF
DNA: TGTGCCACCAGCAGAGATCAAGGCTCGGGCTACAATGAGCAGTTCTTC

size: few
D: NA
V: TRBV4-1
J: TRBJ2-1
CDR3: CASSQDRSYNEQFF
DNA: TGCGCCAGCAGCCAAGATCGATCTTACAATGAGCAGTTCTTC

size: NA
D: TRBD2
V: TRBV6-1
J: TRBJ2-3
CDR3: CASSERGVAAPDTQYF
DNA: TGTGCCAGCAGTGAACGGGGGGTGGCAGCCCCAGATACGCAGTATTTT

size: NA
D: NA
V: TRBV27
J: TRBJ2-7
CDR3: CASSPFTGYEQYF
DNA: TGTGCCAGCAGTCCATTTACGGGGTACGAGCAGTACTTC

size: NA
D: NA
V: TRBV7-9
J: TRBJ1-3
CDR3: CASSQGDTIYF
DNA: TGTGCCAGCAGTCAGGGTGACACCATATATTTT

size: NA
D: NA
V: TRBV11-2
J: TRBJ2-7
CDR3: CASSLSDSFYEQYF
DNA: TGTGCCAGCAGCCTCTCGGACAGTTTCTACGAGCAGTACTTC

size: NA
D: NA
V: TRBV9
J: TRBJ2-7
CDR3: CASSESASGYEQYF
DNA: TGTGCCAGCAGCGAGTCGGCGTCTGGCTACGAGCAGTACTTC

size: NA
D: NA
V: TRBV18
J: TRBJ1-5
CDR3: CASSSAGLNQPQHF
DNA: TGTGCCAGCTCATCGGCAGGCCTGAATCAGCCCCAGCATTTT

size: NA
D: NA
V: TRBV10-1
J: TRBJ2-2
CDR3: CASRSGYTGELFF
DNA: TGCGCCAGCAGGAGCGGCTACACCGGGGAGCTGTTTTTT

size: NA
D: NA
V: TRBV21-1
J: TRBJ2-7
CDR3: CATGDRDSDSYEQYF
DNA: TGTGCCACCGGTGACCGGGACAGTGACTCCTACGAGCAGTACTTC

size: few
D: NA
V: TRBV30
J: TRBJ1-2
CDR3: CAWSEQGDYGYTF
DNA: TGTGCCTGGAGTGAGCAGGGAGACTATGGCTACACCTTC

size: NA
D: NA
V: TRBV28
J: TRBJ1-3
CDR3: CASSFRAVPELLSTRGGNTIYF
DNA: TGTGCCAGCAGTTTCCGCGCGGTTCCGGAGCTCCTTTCTACTAGAGGGGGAAACACCATATATTTT

size: NA
D: NA
V: TRBV4-2
J: TRBJ2-7
CDR3: CASSQDLKGNPYEQYF
DNA: TGTGCCAGCAGCCAAGATCTTAAAGGTAACCCCTACGAGCAGTACTTC

size: few
D: TRBD1
V: TRBV7-6
J: TRBJ2-7
CDR3: CASSHSPGTDYEQYF
DNA: TGTGCCAGCAGCCACAGTCCCGGGACAGACTACGAGCAGTACTTC

size: few
D: NA
V: TRBV18
J: TRBJ2-7
CDR3: CASSPDSLGEQYF
DNA: TGTGCCAGCTCACCGGACAGCCTGGGCGAGCAGTACTTC